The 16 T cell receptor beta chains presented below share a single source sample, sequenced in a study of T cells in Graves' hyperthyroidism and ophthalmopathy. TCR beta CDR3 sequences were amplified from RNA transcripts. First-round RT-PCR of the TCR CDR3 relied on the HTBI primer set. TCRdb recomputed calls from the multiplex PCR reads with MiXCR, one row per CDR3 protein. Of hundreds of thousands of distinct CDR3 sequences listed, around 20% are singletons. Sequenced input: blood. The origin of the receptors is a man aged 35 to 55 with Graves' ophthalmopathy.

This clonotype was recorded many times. The CDR3 DNA is TGTGCCAGCTCACCAGGACAGGAGGGTCAGCCCCAGCATTTT. This codes for CASSPGQEGQPQHF. The V gene is TRBV18, the J gene TRBJ1-5, with 7 bases lining up with TRBD1. Looked up from germline, CDR1 is KGHSH and CDR2 is LQKENI. The trim removed 2 bases at V and 6 bases at J, leaving 4 bases unmatched. This CDR3 is 14 amino acids long.

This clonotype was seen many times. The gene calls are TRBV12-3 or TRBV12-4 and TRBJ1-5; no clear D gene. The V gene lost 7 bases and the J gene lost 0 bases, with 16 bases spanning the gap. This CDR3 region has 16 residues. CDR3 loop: CASTLGGDYSNQPQHF. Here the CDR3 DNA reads TGTGCCAGCACCTTAGGAGGAGATTATAGCAATCAGCCCCAGCATTTT.

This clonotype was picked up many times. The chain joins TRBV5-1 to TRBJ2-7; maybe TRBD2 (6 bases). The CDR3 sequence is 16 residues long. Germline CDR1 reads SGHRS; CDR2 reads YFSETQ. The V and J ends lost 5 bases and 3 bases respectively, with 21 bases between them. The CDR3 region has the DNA TGCGCCAGCAGAACCCAACCGGGACTCGCTGACTACGAGCAGTACTTC. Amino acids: CASRTQPGLADYEQYF.

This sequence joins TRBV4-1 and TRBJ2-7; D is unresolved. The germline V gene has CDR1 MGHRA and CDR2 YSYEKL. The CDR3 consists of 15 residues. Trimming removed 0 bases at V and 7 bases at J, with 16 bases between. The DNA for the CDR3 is TGCGCCAGCAGCCAAGAAGGTCGGACGGCCTTGGAGCAGTACTTC. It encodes CASSQEGRTALEQYF.

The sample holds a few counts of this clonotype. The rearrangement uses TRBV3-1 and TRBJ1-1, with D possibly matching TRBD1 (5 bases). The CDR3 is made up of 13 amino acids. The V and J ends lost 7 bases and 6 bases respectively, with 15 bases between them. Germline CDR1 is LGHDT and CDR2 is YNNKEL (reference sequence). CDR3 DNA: TGTGCCAGCACCCTAGGGGTCAGCGCTGAAGCTTTCTTT. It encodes CASTLGVSAEAFF. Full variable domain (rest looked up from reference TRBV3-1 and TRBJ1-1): DTAVSQTPKYLVTQMGNDKSIKCEQNLGHDTMYWYKQDSKKFLKIMFSYNNKELIINETVPNRFSPKSPDKAHLNLHINSLELGDSAVYFCASTLGVSAEAFFGQGTRLTVV.

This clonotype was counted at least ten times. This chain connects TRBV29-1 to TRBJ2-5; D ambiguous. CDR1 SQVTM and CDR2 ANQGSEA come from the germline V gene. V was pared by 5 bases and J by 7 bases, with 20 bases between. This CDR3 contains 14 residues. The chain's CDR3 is CSVPWLEALGTQYF. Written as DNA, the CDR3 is TGCAGCGTTCCCTGGTTGGAAGCGTTGGGGACCCAGTACTTC.

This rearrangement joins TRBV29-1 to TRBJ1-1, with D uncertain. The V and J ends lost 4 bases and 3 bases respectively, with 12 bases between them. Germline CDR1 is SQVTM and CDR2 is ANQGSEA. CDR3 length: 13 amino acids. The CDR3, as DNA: TGCAGCGTTGGGGATCGACGGTACACTGAAGCTTTCTTT. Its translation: CSVGDRRYTEAFF.

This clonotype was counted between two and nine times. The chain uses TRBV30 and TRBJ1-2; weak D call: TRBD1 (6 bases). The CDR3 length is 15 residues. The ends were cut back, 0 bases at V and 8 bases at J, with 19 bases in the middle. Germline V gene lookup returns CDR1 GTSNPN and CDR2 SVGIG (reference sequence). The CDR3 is CAWSVSTGLMHGYTF. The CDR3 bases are TGTGCCTGGAGTGTTTCGACAGGCTTAATGCACGGCTACACCTTC.

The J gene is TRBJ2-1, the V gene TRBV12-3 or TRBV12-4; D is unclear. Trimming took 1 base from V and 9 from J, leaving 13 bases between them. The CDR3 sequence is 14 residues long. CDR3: CASSLGVAAGEQFF. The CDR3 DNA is TGTGCCAGCAGTTTAGGGGTAGCCGCCGGTGAGCAGTTCTTC.

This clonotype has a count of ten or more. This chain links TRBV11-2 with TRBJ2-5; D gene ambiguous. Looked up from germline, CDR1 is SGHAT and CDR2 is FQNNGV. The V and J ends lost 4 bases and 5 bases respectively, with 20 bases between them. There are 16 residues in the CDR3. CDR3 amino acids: CASSSRLDPARETQYF. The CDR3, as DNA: TGTGCCAGCAGCTCCCGCCTGGACCCGGCAAGGGAGACCCAGTACTTC.

The CDR3 DNA follows: TGTGCCAGCAGTTTAACTACTGAGGAGCAGTTCTTC. Translating gives CASSLTTEEQFF. The V and J genes are TRBV12-3 or TRBV12-4 and TRBJ2-1; D is unresolved. The CDR3 runs to 12 residues. V shed 2 bases and J shed 10 bases, with 9 bases lying between them.

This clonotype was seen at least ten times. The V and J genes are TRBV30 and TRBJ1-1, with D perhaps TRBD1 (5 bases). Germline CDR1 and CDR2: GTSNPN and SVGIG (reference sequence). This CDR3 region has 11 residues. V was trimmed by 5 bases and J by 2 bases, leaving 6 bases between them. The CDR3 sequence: CAWQGNTEAFF. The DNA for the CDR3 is TGTGCCTGGCAGGGTAACACTGAAGCTTTCTTT.

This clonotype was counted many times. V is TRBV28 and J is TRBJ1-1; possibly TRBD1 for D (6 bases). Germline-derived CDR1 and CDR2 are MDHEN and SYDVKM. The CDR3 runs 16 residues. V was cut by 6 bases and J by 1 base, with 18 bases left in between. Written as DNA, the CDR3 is TGTGCCAGCAGCTCTCCACCGGGACACTGGAACACTGAAGCTTTCTTT. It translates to CASSSPPGHWNTEAFF.

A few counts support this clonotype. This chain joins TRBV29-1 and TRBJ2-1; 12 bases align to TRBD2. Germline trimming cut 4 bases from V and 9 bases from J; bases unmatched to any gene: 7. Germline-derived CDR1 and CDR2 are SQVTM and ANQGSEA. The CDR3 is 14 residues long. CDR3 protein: CSVAVTSGSIEQFF. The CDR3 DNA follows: TGCAGCGTTGCTGTGACTAGCGGGAGTATTGAGCAGTTCTTC.

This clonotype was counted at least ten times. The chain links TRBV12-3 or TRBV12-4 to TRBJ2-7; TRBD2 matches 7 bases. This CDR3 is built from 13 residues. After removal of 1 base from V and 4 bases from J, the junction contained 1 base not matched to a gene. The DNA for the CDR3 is TGTGCCAGCAGTTTAGGGGGGGGATACGAGCAGTACTTC. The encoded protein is CASSLGGGYEQYF.

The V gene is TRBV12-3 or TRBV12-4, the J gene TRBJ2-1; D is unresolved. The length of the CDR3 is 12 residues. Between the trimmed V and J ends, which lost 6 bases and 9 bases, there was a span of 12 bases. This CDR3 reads CASSFGPAEQFF. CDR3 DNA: TGTGCCAGCAGCTTCGGTCCGGCTGAGCAGTTCTTC.